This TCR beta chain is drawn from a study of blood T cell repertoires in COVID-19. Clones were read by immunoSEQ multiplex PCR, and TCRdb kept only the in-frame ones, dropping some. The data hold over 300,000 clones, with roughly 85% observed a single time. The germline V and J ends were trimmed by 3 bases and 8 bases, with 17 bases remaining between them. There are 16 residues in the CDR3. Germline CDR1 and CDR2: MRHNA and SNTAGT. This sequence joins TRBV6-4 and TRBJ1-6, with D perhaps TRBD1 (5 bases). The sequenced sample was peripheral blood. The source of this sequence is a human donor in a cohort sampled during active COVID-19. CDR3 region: CASSERRVTGDSPLHF. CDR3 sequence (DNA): TGTGCCAGCAGTGAACGGAGGGTTACAGGCGATTCACCCCTCCACTTT.